The clone carrying this T cell receptor beta chain was picked up many times. Antigen specificity is unknown. V lost 2 bases, J lost 7 bases, and 17 bases lay in between. In germline, CDR1 is MNHNS, CDR2 SASEGT. The CDR3 loop spans 15 amino acids. The data originate from a study of regulatory T cells in long-lasting Graves disease. HTBI primers from iRepertoire and Arm-PCR of CDR3 regions yielded the TCR beta libraries. Using its own MiXCR run on the multiplex PCR reads, TCRdb lists one record per CDR3 protein. The top ten clones hold roughly an eighth of a sample with 350,000 to 500,000 distinct CDR3 sequences, about 21% of them seen once. Time point here: persistent/refractory GD, antithyroid drugs over 5 years with positive TRAb. Construction of the TCR library relied on RNA isolated from PBMCs. Study-level points and caveats: Clonotypes that were public and shared totalled around 2,700 in persistent patients versus 966 in new patients. Accuracy was possibly reduced by small sample size.

The clonotype comes from a female donor with Graves disease. The chain has TRBV6-1 and TRBJ1-1; TRBD1 might be the D (5 bases). Sequenced material: peripheral blood mononuclear cells (PBMCs), taken when the disease was refractory, from a patient treated with antithyroid drugs. The DNA for the CDR3 is TGTGCCAGCAGTGAACTCTCGACAGTTAACCTTGAAGCTTTCTTT. This encodes CASSELSTVNLEAFF.